This T cell receptor beta chain is from a study of molecular identifiers for immune sequencing clone quantification (dated by TCRdb to 2016 to 2019). A note on the overall study: For a replicate experiment, RNA from approximately 20,000 or 98,000 naive CD8 T cells was divided into five aliquots, and four of the five aliquots were sequenced. This methods study benchmarked molecular-identifier clustering-based TCR repertoire sequencing (MIDCIRS) and TCR RNA copy counting, using CD8 T cells to do so.

This clonotype was observed a handful of times. Its antigen specificity is not known. No quality values exist for individual bases; no much larger clone is one base distant. Points the paper makes about the study in general: The sizes of highly expanded clones could end up underestimated when identical TCR molecules share a barcode. Spiked-in Jurkat TCR RNA equal to a single cell's worth was reported to be detectable even within one million naive CD8 T cells. When barcode sub-clustering was not used, chimeric consensus sequences inflated TCR diversity, with chimeras reaching as high as 47%. About 3 recovered TCR RNA copies per cell were obtained by modeling, versus about 10 by digital PCR, implying a capture efficiency of 25% to 30%. The naive libraries included spiked-in Jurkat TCR RNA (about 9 copies' worth), and this Jurkat TCR RNA is not part of the donor repertoire. Clones above 20 RNA copies held over 99% of molecules in CMV-specific effector cells but under 1% in naive cells.

Libraries of naive CD8 T cells were generated from around 20,000 to 1,000,000 sorted cells, with 10%, 30% or 50% of the purified RNA used. On a BD FACSAria II, naive CD8 T cells were FACS-sorted as CD8+CD4-CCR7+CD45RA+ and collected into RLT Plus buffer. Approximately nine TCR copies' worth of Jurkat RNA were spiked into roughly 17,000-1,100,000 naive CD8 T cell samples to test detection sensitivity. Enrichment of CD8 T cells was performed with RosetteSep CD8+ T Cell Enrichment Cocktail and Ficoll-Paque, after which ACK red cell lysis was carried out. To prepare the library, PCR was applied. These reads were obtained on a NextSeq 500. Bulk TCR libraries were generated as previously described, with the TCR primers listed in Table S5 used. Total RNA was purified with the Qiagen AllPrep DNA/RNA kit. Before analysis, reads from multiple sequencing runs of the same library were pooled. The study's own analysis went as follows. Reads were retained only if their TCR constant sequence matched exactly, and those retained reads were trimmed to 150 nt and grouped according to their 12-nt molecular barcodes. Reads within each barcode group were sub-clustered using a 15% Levenshtein threshold, and quality-weighted consensus sequences were constructed for each RNA molecule. Non-functional sequences were excluded, and lower-count sequences lying one edit away from another sequence were also excluded. On the basis of fitting two negative binomial distributions, barcode sub-clusters with fewer than 20% of the maximum read count were discarded. The raw public reads went through TCRdb reprocessing: fastp at Q25, MiXCR clone calling, in-frame beta chains kept. Rows with a matching CDR3 protein are joined into one entry that keeps the most common DNA and genes. For this entry, the V and J calls and clone size follow TCRdb and not the study's own pipeline. This sample lists roughly 93,000 distinct CDR3 sequences; 25% were detected once. Jointly, the top ten make up approximately 0.78% of the sample.

Germline trimming amounts to 0 bases on V and 4 bases on J, with 4 as the count of junction bases outside the gene matches. According to the germline V gene, CDR1 reads SGHDT and CDR2 reads YYEEEE. Its CDR3 holds 14 amino acids, cysteine through phenylalanine. The only DNA kept is the CDR3, 42 bases in frame from the first base. Source material: naive CD8+ T cells from blood, with Jurkat cell RNA spiked in. The sample's cell subset or site label is to be understood as: FACS-sorted CD8+CD4-CCR7+CD45RA+ naive T cells. This receptor was obtained from a human donor in good health. Some libraries in this study had Jurkat cell RNA spiked in. This chain joins TRBV5-6 to TRBJ2-7, with TRBD2 identical over 7 junction bases. CDR3 reads: CASSLARESYEQYF. The sequenced DNA: TGTGCCAGCAGCTTGGCGCGGGAGAGTTACGAGCAGTACTTC.